Listed here are 18 T cell receptor beta chains from one sample, sequenced in a study of pediatric ulcerative colitis. The rectum was sampled with one to two pinch biopsies at colonoscopy. This table comes from immunoSEQ multiplex PCR, and its TCRdb copy is limited to in-frame clones, with some not included. Of tens of thousands of clones listed, around 80% are singletons. The sequenced sample was gut tissue. The receptors shown here come from a boy aged 5-17 years with mild ulcerative colitis.

In its sample, this clone was seen a few times. This CDR3 is CASRSTGTSGNTIYF. Written as DNA, the CDR3 is TGTGCCAGCAGATCCACGGGGACCTCTGGAAACACCATATATTTT. V and J are TRBV6-1 and TRBJ1-3, with D possibly being TRBD1 (5 bases). V was cut by 6 bases and J by 0 bases, with 12 bases left in between. CDR1 and CDR2 from the germline V gene are MNHNS and SASEGT. The CDR3 contains 15 residues.

This sequence joins TRBV9 and TRBJ1-2; 8 nucleotides agree with TRBD1. This CDR3 comprises 15 residues. Losses at the gene ends were 4 bases for V and 6 bases for J; bases not matched to a gene: 11. CDR1 and CDR2 from the germline V gene are SGDLS and YYNGEE. CDR3 region: CASSRNLGQGNGYTF. The CDR3 DNA reads as TGTGCCAGCAGCCGTAACCTAGGACAGGGCAATGGCTACACCTTC. The full variable domain, with the rest looked up from reference TRBV9 and TRBJ1-2, is DSGVTQTPKHLITATGQRVTLRCSPRSGDLSVYWYQQSLDQGLQFLIQYYNGEERAKGNILERFSAQQFPDLHSELNLSSLELGDSALYFCASSRNLGQGNGYTFGSGTRLTVV.

This chain uses TRBV30 with TRBJ1-2; the match to TRBD1 covers 7 bases. V lost 0 bases to trimming and J lost 7 bases; unmatched junction nucleotides: 11. CDR3 length: 15 residues. Germline V gene data show CDR1 as GTSNPN and CDR2 as SVGIG (reference sequence). CDR3 protein: CAWSVFPTGTAGYTF. In DNA form, the CDR3 reads TGTGCCTGGAGTGTATTCCCGACAGGGACAGCTGGCTACACCTTC.

This sequence joins TRBV19 and TRBJ1-1; D is unresolved. Germline lookup yields CDR1 LNHDA and CDR2 SQIVND (reference sequence). Trimming removed 7 bases at V and 3 bases at J, with 12 bases between. This CDR3 has 13 residues. This CDR3 is CASTLFRDTEAFF. The CDR3 DNA reads as TGTGCCAGTACCCTCTTCCGGGACACTGAAGCTTTCTTT.

The chain is built from TRBV5-6 and TRBJ2-7, with 12 bases identical to TRBD1. The length of the CDR3 is 16 residues. The junction had 13 bases not matched to a gene; V was cut back by 5 bases and J by 7 bases. Looked up from germline, CDR1 is SGHDT and CDR2 is YYEEEE. This CDR3 reads CASRLTGTGGWREQYF. The DNA of the CDR3 is TGTGCCAGCAGGCTTACCGGGACAGGGGGCTGGAGAGAGCAGTACTTC.

The chain couples TRBV7-2 to TRBJ2-1, with D tentatively TRBD2 (5 bases). With 0 bases removed from V and 5 bases from J, the gap between germline ends came to 11 bases. This CDR3 is built from 15 residues. CDR1 SGHTA and CDR2 FQGNSA come from the germline V gene. As DNA, the CDR3 is TGTGCCAGCAGCTTAGCGGCGCGGGCCCACAATGAGCAGTTCTTC. Translation: CASSLAARAHNEQFF.

The chain recombines TRBV5-8 with TRBJ1-5, with 8 nucleotides matching TRBD1. The CDR3 has 15 amino acids. Germline CDR1 is SGHTS and CDR2 is YDEGEE. Trimming cost V 1 base and J 5 bases; bases outside gene matches: 5. CDR3 region: CASSLTGTGHQPQHF. The CDR3 region has the DNA TGTGCCAGCAGCTTGACCGGGACAGGTCATCAGCCCCAGCATTTT.

The rearrangement links TRBV5-6 to TRBJ2-2; D gene ambiguous. V dropped 0 bases and J dropped 8 bases, with 11 bases sitting between them. Germline CDR1 reads SGHDT; CDR2 reads YYEEEE. CDR3 length equals 14 residues. The CDR3 loop reads CASSLGRRPGELFF. Here the CDR3 DNA reads TGTGCCAGCAGCTTGGGACGGCGACCGGGGGAGCTGTTTTTT. The complete variable domain, with remaining parts taken from reference TRBV5-6 and TRBJ2-2, reads DAGVTQSPTHLIKTRGQQVTLRCSPKSGHDTVSWYQQALGQGPQFIFQYYEEEERQRGNFPDRFSGHQFPNYSSELNVNALLLGDSALYLCASSLGRRPGELFFGEGSRLTVL.

This clone was seen only once. V is TRBV5-8 and J is TRBJ2-7; D is unresolved. The V gene lost 5 bases and the J gene lost 5 bases, with 20 bases spanning the gap. The CDR3 is 15 amino acids. Germline CDR1 reads SGHTS; CDR2 reads YDEGEE. CDR3 nucleotide sequence: TGTGCCAGCAGGGGGTTGGACCCAGATCTCCACGAGCAGTACTTC. It yields the protein CASRGLDPDLHEQYF.

The chain employs TRBV4-2 and TRBJ1-6; D is perhaps TRBD1 (5 bases). V was clipped by 0 bases and J by 5 bases, with 14 bases between them. The germline V gene encodes CDR1 LGHNA and CDR2 YNFKEQ. The CDR3 is made up of 17 amino acids. Here the CDR3 DNA reads TGTGCCAGCAGCCAAGAGGGGGGACGCGGGGATAATTCACCCCTCCACTTT. Its protein product is CASSQEGGRGDNSPLHF.

The chain recombines TRBV29-1 with TRBJ1-1, with D unresolved. The CDR3 extends over 12 amino acids. Trimming took 2 bases from V and 8 from J, leaving 12 bases between them. The germline CDR1 and CDR2 sequences are SQVTM and ANQGSEA. The CDR3, as DNA: TGCAGCGTTGAAAGATCCGCCTCCGAAGCTTTCTTT. Translated, it gives CSVERSASEAFF.

This chain uses TRBV5-8 with TRBJ2-3; 7 nucleotides agree with TRBD1. This CDR3 comprises 14 residues. The V and J ends lost 3 bases and 0 bases, in that order; junction bases with no gene match: 1. Germline CDR1 reads SGHTS; CDR2 reads YDEGEE. CDR3 coding DNA: TGTGCCAGCAGCTGGACAGGTAGCACAGATACGCAGTATTTT. It is translated as CASSWTGSTDTQYF. Based on the CDR3 plus reference TRBV5-8 and TRBJ2-3, the full variable domain is EAGVTQSPTHLIKTRGQQATLRCSPISGHTSVYWYQQALGLGLQFLLWYDEGEERNRGNFPPRFSGRQFPNYSSELNVNALELEDSALYLCASSWTGSTDTQYFGPGTRLTVL.

As concerns this clone: This specimen includes other DNA sequences encoding the same CDR3. The rearrangement links TRBV19 to TRBJ1-6; D is unresolved. Per the germline V gene, CDR1 is LNHDA and CDR2 is SQIVND (reference sequence). Trimming took off 3 bases at V and 8 bases at J, with 8 bases between the two ends. The length of the CDR3 is 13 residues. CDR3 in amino acids: CASSIERDSPLHF. The CDR3 DNA is TGTGCCAGTAGTATCGAAAGGGATTCACCCCTCCACTTT.

The CDR3 protein is CASSLVASGTYNEQFF. For the CDR3, the DNA is TGTGCCAGCAGCTTAGTGGCTAGCGGAACCTACAATGAGCAGTTCTTC. The V call is TRBV7-6, the J call TRBJ2-1; 7 bases agree with TRBD2. Germline values: CDR1 SGHVS, CDR2 FNYEAQ. With 1 base clipped from V and 2 bases from J, the junction kept 5 bases outside the gene matches. The CDR3 spans 16 residues.

This clone was detected once. J is TRBJ1-6 and V is TRBV6-5; D might be TRBD1 (6 bases). Trimming took off 7 bases at V and 7 bases at J, with 11 bases between the two ends. The CDR3 is 13 residues long. The germline V gene encodes CDR1 MNHEY and CDR2 SVGAGI. DNA for the CDR3: TGTGCCAGCAAGCCAGGGGTAAATTCACCCCTCCACTTT. This sequence encodes CASKPGVNSPLHF.

This clone has just a few counts. The CDR3 nucleotides read TGTGCCAGCAGCCTTCAGGGGGCAGTTGGGACCCAGTACTTC. It codes for CASSLQGAVGTQYF. This chain uses TRBV5-8 with TRBJ2-5, with 8 bases that match TRBD1. The V and J ends lost 4 bases and 7 bases, in that order; junction bases with no gene match: 9. Germline assignment: CDR1 SGHTS and CDR2 YDEGEE. The CDR3 has 14 amino acids.

The rearrangement links TRBV11-2 to TRBJ1-2; no reliable D call. CDR1 is SGHAT and CDR2 is FQNNGV in the germline V gene. This CDR3 comprises 12 residues. Trimming shortened V by 3 bases and J by 4 bases, and 6 bases separated the two germline ends. The CDR3 coding sequence is TGTGCCAGCAGCTTCGAGAGCTATGGCTACACCTTC. Translated, it gives CASSFESYGYTF.

The chain is built from TRBV4-2 and TRBJ1-4; D might be TRBD1 (5 bases). V shed 0 bases and J shed 10 bases, with 9 bases lying between them. This CDR3 has 13 residues. The germline CDR1 and CDR2 sequences are LGHNA and YNFKEQ. Here the CDR3 reads CASSQDLGGKLFF. The CDR3 region has the DNA TGTGCCAGCAGCCAAGATTTGGGGGGAAAACTGTTTTTT.